The present TCR beta chain was sequenced within a study of beta chain features in type 1 diabetes. The wider study: Examination of sorted cells across all samples involved 98,000,000 or so cells. Study outcomes and limitations: Shorter TCRB CDR3s, moderately but significantly so, were found in Type 1 diabetes patients in all four CD4+ subsets.

Isolated RNA was reverse transcribed in full, so expressed TCRB transcripts were sequenced. The read count averaged around 3.6 million across naive, central memory and regulatory T cell samples. Only in-frame clones appear in the TCRdb table, and some are missing; sequencing was by immunoSEQ multiplex PCR. The top ten clones hold under 0.9% of a sample with around 140,000 clones, about 10% of them seen once. Points on this clone: Its antigen is as yet unknown.

CD45RO/CCR7/CD25/CD127/CD95/CD27 staining was used to isolate CD4+ naive, central memory, regulatory and stem cell-like memory cells by sorting. Germline CDR1 reads SQVTM; CDR2 reads ANQGSEA. This CDR3 spans 13 amino acids. Trimming stripped 7 bases from V and 2 bases from J, with 14 bases between. V gene TRBV29-1 combines with J gene TRBJ2-5; D is perhaps TRBD1 (6 bases). The specimen sequenced was central memory CD4+ T cells from blood. This clonotype originated in a man aged 25-45 years with type 1 diabetes. CDR3 sequence reads: CSADGQQQETQYF. In DNA form, the CDR3 reads TGCAGCGCCGACGGACAGCAACAAGAGACCCAGTACTTC.